What follows are 26 T cell receptor beta chains derived from one specimen sequenced in a study of blood T cell repertoires in COVID-19. Generated by immunoSEQ multiplex PCR, the TCRdb table keeps only in-frame clones and is missing some. Of 45,000 to 50,000 clones listed, nearly 85% are singletons. The sequenced sample consisted of peripheral blood. The receptor source for this set is an elderly man in a cohort sampled during active COVID-19.

The chain couples TRBV18 to TRBJ2-1; 15 bases fit TRBD2. Germline lookup yields CDR1 KGHSH and CDR2 LQKENI. The CDR3 spans 14 residues. V trimming: 3 bases; J trimming: 10 bases; junction bases outside the gene matches: 1. The CDR3 region has the DNA TGTGCCAGCTCACCGGGACTAGCGGGAGGAGAGCAGTTCTTC. Amino acids: CASSPGLAGGEQFF. The full variable domain, with the rest looked up from reference TRBV18 and TRBJ2-1, is NAGVMQNPRHLVRRRGQEARLRCSPMKGHSHVYWYRQLPEEGLKFMVYLQKENIIDESGMPKERFSAEFPKEGPSILRIQQVVRGDSAAYFCASSPGLAGGEQFFGPGTRLTVL.

The chain combines TRBV24-1 with TRBJ2-3, with TRBD1 identical over 10 bases. With 5 bases clipped from V and 2 bases from J, the junction kept 6 bases outside the gene matches. There are 16 residues in the CDR3. CDR1 and CDR2 (germline): KGHDR, SFDVKD. In DNA form, the CDR3 reads TGTGCCACCAGTGGTGGGGACAGGGGCTTCACAGATACGCAGTATTTT. Encoded protein: CATSGGDRGFTDTQYF.

The chain is built from TRBV11-2 and TRBJ1-1; 9 nucleotides agree with TRBD1. Germline assignment: CDR1 SGHAT and CDR2 FQNNGV. The CDR3 has 15 residues. J lost 0 bases, V lost 7 bases, and 6 bases had no gene match. The DNA of the CDR3 is TGTGCCAGCACGCCGTGGACAGGGGTGAACACTGAAGCTTTCTTT. Protein sequence: CASTPWTGVNTEAFF. Supplemented by reference TRBV11-2 and TRBJ1-1, the full variable domain reads EAGVAQSPRYKIIEKRQSVAFWCNPISGHATLYWYQQILGQGPKLLIQFQNNGVVDDSQLPKDRFSAERLKGVDSTLKIQPAKLEDSAVYLCASTPWTGVNTEAFFGQGTRLTVV.

The chain joins TRBV5-1 to TRBJ2-1; D gene ambiguous. The CDR3 runs to 14 residues. Germline assignment: CDR1 SGHRS and CDR2 YFSETQ. Trimming removed 5 bases from V and 0 bases from J, with 9 bases in between. This CDR3 reads CASRVGGSYNEQFF. The CDR3 DNA reads as TGCGCCAGCAGGGTTGGCGGCTCCTACAATGAGCAGTTCTTC.

This clone was detected a few times. The chain has TRBV7-9 and TRBJ1-1; a possible D gene is TRBD1 (6 bases). This CDR3 has 12 amino acids. V shed 6 bases and J shed 9 bases, with 14 bases lying between them. The germline CDR1 and CDR2 sequences are SEHNR and FQNEAQ (reference sequence). The CDR3 is CASSPGTTKAFF. The DNA of the CDR3 is TGTGCCAGCAGTCCCGGGACAACTAAAGCTTTCTTT.

V usage is TRBV28 and J usage is TRBJ2-5; 10 positions agree with TRBD2. V shed 5 bases and J 4 bases; nucleotides not matched to a gene: 7. The CDR3 is 15 amino acids. In germline, CDR1 is MDHEN, CDR2 SYDVKM. The CDR3 DNA is TGTGCCAGCAGTCCCGGGACTAGCGCGAGAGAGACCCAGTACTTC. Its translation is CASSPGTSARETQYF.

The chain has TRBV7-9 and TRBJ1-4, with 10 bases aligning to TRBD1. CDR3 length: 15 amino acids. Germline-derived CDR1 and CDR2 are SEHNR and FQNEAQ (reference sequence). With V trimmed by 2 bases and J by 8 bases, 5 bases remained unmatched. This CDR3 is CASSLQTGGKEKLFF. CDR3 DNA: TGTGCCAGCAGCTTACAGACAGGGGGCAAAGAAAAACTGTTTTTT.

The chain is built from TRBV6-1 and TRBJ2-4; D is ambiguous. The CDR3 is 17 residues long. Per germline, CDR1 MNHNS and CDR2 SASEGT. Trimming took 2 bases from V and 0 from J, leaving 14 bases between them. CDR3 DNA sequence: TGTGCCAGCAGTGAACCGCGGCACTATGGAGCCAAAAACATTCAGTACTTC. This codes for CASSEPRHYGAKNIQYF.

This rearrangement joins TRBV4-2 to TRBJ2-2; D perhaps matches TRBD2 (6 bases). CDR3 length equals 15 residues. Per germline, CDR1 LGHNA and CDR2 YNFKEQ. Trimming took 6 bases from V and 4 from J, leaving 15 bases between them. Here the CDR3 DNA reads TGTGCCAGCAGACAGGACGGGGGAACCACCGGGGAGCTGTTTTTT. Residues: CASRQDGGTTGELFF.

This clone came up a few times. The V call is TRBV6-6, the J call TRBJ1-4; D uncertain. Between the trimmed V and J ends, which lost 6 bases and 8 bases, there was a span of 16 bases. The CDR3 extends over 14 amino acids. Germline V gene data show CDR1 as MNHNY and CDR2 as SVGAGI (reference sequence). CDR3 sequence reads: CASRAGLRREKLFF. DNA of the CDR3: TGTGCCAGCAGAGCAGGCTTAAGACGGGAAAAACTGTTTTTT.

This sequence joins TRBV5-1 and TRBJ1-1; a possible D gene is TRBD1 (5 bases). Germline V CDR1 and CDR2: SGHRS, YFSETQ. The CDR3 contains 16 residues. With 3 bases removed from V and 4 bases from J, the gap between germline ends came to 19 bases. CDR3 in DNA: TGCGCCAGCAGCTCGTCAGCAGGGCTGATAAGCACTGAAGCTTTCTTT. Translation gives CASSSSAGLISTEAFF.

J is TRBJ1-2 and V is TRBV11-2, with 8 bases aligning to TRBD1. This CDR3 has 14 amino acids. V was clipped by 5 bases and J by 5 bases; unmatched bases: 7. CDR1 is SGHAT, CDR2 FQNNGV, per germline. The CDR3 nucleotides read TGTGCCAGCAGCCCTTTTGGACAGGGATATGGCTACACCTTC. As protein: CASSPFGQGYGYTF.

This clone was counted a few times. The J gene is TRBJ2-7, the V gene TRBV18; TRBD2 might be the D (6 bases). CDR1 is KGHSH and CDR2 is LQKENI in the germline V gene. The CDR3 totals 12 residues. Between the trimmed V and J ends, which lost 6 bases and 4 bases, there was a span of 10 bases. The CDR3 DNA follows: TGTGCCAGCTCCTTGGGGGGATACGAGCAGTACTTC. It is translated as CASSLGGYEQYF.

The rearrangement joins TRBV9 to TRBJ2-3, with D perhaps TRBD2 (6 bases). V lost 0 bases and J lost 0, with 11 bases in between. Germline V gene data show CDR1 as SGDLS and CDR2 as YYNGEE. This CDR3 spans 16 amino acids. The CDR3 DNA sequence: TGTGCCAGCAGCGTAGCTGGCGGGGCGAGCACAGATACGCAGTATTTT. Its protein product is CASSVAGGASTDTQYF. Filled out from reference TRBV9 and TRBJ2-3, the complete variable domain reads DSGVTQTPKHLITATGQRVTLRCSPRSGDLSVYWYQQSLDQGLQFLIQYYNGEERAKGNILERFSAQQFPDLHSELNLSSLELGDSALYFCASSVAGGASTDTQYFGPGTRLTVL.

This clone was seen only once. V is TRBV2 and J is TRBJ2-3, with 7 bases matching TRBD1. Per the germline V gene, CDR1 is SNHLY and CDR2 is FYNNEI. The trim removed 6 bases at V and 2 bases at J, leaving 5 bases unmatched. The CDR3 contains 14 residues. The CDR3, as DNA: TGTGCCAGCAGCGGACAGGCCCCCACAGATACGCAGTATTTT. Protein sequence: CASSGQAPTDTQYF. The whole variable domain, remainder taken from reference TRBV2 and TRBJ2-3, is EPEVTQTPSHQVTQMGQEVILRCVPISNHLYFYWYRQILGQKVEFLVSFYNNEISEKSEIFDDQFSVERPDGSNFTLKIRSTKLEDSAMYFCASSGQAPTDTQYFGPGTRLTVL.

The CDR3 bases are TGTGCCAGCAGCCCTAGCCTCGACAGGCTCTATGGCTACACCTTC. Protein: CASSPSLDRLYGYTF. The chain uses TRBV7-2 and TRBJ1-2, with a tentative D call TRBD1 (6 bases). The CDR3 runs to 15 residues. V was pared by 5 bases and J by 4 bases, with 17 bases between. The V gene's germline CDR1 is SGHTA and CDR2 FQGNSA.

This clone was observed a handful of times. V is TRBV9 and J is TRBJ1-1; D is unresolved. V lost 5 bases to trimming and J lost 1 base, with 12 bases between them. Per germline, CDR1 SGDLS and CDR2 YYNGEE. The CDR3 is 14 amino acids. The CDR3 loop reads CASSALGGNTEAFF. CDR3 DNA: TGTGCCAGCAGTGCCCTGGGAGGGAACACTGAAGCTTTCTTT.

The chain joins TRBV19 to TRBJ2-2; 8 positions agree with TRBD1. V was clipped by 6 bases and J by 1 base; unmatched bases: 4. Germline values: CDR1 LNHDA, CDR2 SQIVND (reference sequence). CDR3 length: 15 amino acids. CDR3 bases: TGTGCCAGTAGACCGGGACAGGAGAACACCGGGGAGCTGTTTTTT. Translation gives CASRPGQENTGELFF.

This chain uses TRBV3-1 (or the pseudogene TRBV3-2) with TRBJ2-5; 12 positions match TRBD2. The V gene end was trimmed by 3 bases and the J gene end by 5 bases; junction bases not matched to a gene: 13. Germline CDR1 reads LGHDT; CDR2 reads YNNKEL (reference sequence). The CDR3 runs to 18 residues. The CDR3 sequence is CASSQGGFLAGGHETQYF. For the CDR3, the DNA is TGTGCCAGCAGCCAGGGCGGGTTCCTAGCGGGGGGGCACGAGACCCAGTACTTC.

The chain employs TRBV13 and TRBJ1-1, with D maybe TRBD1 (5 bases). The germline V gene has CDR1 PRHDT and CDR2 FYEKMQ (reference sequence). This CDR3 has 14 residues. The ends were cut back, 5 bases at V and 1 base at J, with 11 bases in the middle. Here the CDR3 reads CASSRTQENTEAFF. CDR3 DNA sequence: TGTGCCAGCAGCCGGACACAGGAGAACACTGAAGCTTTCTTT.

The table lists this clone with a few counts. The gene calls are TRBV28 and TRBJ1-6; the D is unclear. V lost 3 bases and J 9 bases, leaving 12 bases between the germline ends. This CDR3 spans 14 amino acids. CDR1 is MDHEN and CDR2 is SYDVKM in the germline V gene. CDR3 sequence: CASSLGSAGSPLHF. CDR3 DNA sequence: TGTGCCAGCAGTTTGGGCTCCGCAGGTTCACCCCTCCACTTT.

V is TRBV3-1 (or the pseudogene TRBV3-2) and J is TRBJ2-5; the match to TRBD2 covers 8 bases. CDR3 size: 17 residues. Trimming cost V 0 bases and J 0 bases; bases outside gene matches: 6. Germline assignment: CDR1 LGHDT and CDR2 YNNKEL (reference sequence). The CDR3 loop is CASSQDAPAGDQETQYF. The CDR3 region has the DNA TGTGCCAGCAGCCAAGATGCCCCAGCGGGAGACCAAGAGACCCAGTACTTC.

The chain carries TRBV11-3 and TRBJ2-7; maybe TRBD1 (6 bases). This CDR3 comprises 13 residues. Per the germline V gene, CDR1 is SGHNT and CDR2 is YENEEA. Deletions cut 5 bases from V and 2 bases from J, with 10 bases between. CDR3 in amino acids: CASSQGQTYEQYF. CDR3 bases: TGTGCCAGCAGCCAGGGACAAACCTACGAGCAGTACTTC. Variable domain in full (rest from reference TRBV11-3 and TRBJ2-7): EAGVVQSPRYKIIEKKQPVAFWCNPISGHNTLYWYLQNLGQGPELLIRYENEEAVDDSQLPKDRFSAERLKGVDSTLKIQPAELGDSAVYLCASSQGQTYEQYFGPGTRLTVT.

The V call is TRBV28, the J call TRBJ2-5; D possibly corresponds to TRBD1 (6 bases). CDR1 MDHEN and CDR2 SYDVKM come from the germline V gene. The CDR3 runs 15 residues. Deletions cut 1 base from V and 0 bases from J, with 9 bases between. Written as DNA, the CDR3 is TGTGCCAGCAGTTTATTTGGGACAAACCAAGAGACCCAGTACTTC. It yields the protein CASSLFGTNQETQYF.

The CDR3 loop reads CASSFGDRGHQPQHF. The DNA for the CDR3 is TGTGCCAGCAGTTTCGGTGACAGGGGGCATCAGCCCCAGCATTTT. The chain uses TRBV28 and TRBJ1-5; 10 positions match TRBD1. CDR3 size: 15 residues. Unmatched junction bases numbered 4, after V lost 3 bases and J lost 5 bases. Germline lookup yields CDR1 MDHEN and CDR2 SYDVKM.

This clone was picked up one time. The V and J genes are TRBV18 and TRBJ1-2; 8 bases are shared with TRBD1. J was trimmed by 5 bases and V by 1 base; bases with no gene match: 6. This CDR3 has 15 amino acids. CDR1 is KGHSH and CDR2 is LQKENI in the germline V gene. The CDR3 coding sequence is TGTGCCAGCTCACCACAGGCCAGGGGGCAATATGGCTACACCTTC. This gives the protein CASSPQARGQYGYTF.